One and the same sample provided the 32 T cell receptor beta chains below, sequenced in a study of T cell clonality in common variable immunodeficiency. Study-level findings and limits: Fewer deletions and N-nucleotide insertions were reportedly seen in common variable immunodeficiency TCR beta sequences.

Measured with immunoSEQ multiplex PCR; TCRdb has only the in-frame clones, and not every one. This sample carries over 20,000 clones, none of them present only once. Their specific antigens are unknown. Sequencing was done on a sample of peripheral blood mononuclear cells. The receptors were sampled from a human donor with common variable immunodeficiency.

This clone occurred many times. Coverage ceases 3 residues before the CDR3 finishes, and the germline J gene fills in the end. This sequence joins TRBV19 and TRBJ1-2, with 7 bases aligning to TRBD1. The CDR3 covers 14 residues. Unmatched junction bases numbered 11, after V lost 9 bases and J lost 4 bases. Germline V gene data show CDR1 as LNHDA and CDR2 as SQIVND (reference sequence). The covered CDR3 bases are TGTGCCAGCTCCGGGACAGCCAACGGCTATGGC. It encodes CASSGTANGYG. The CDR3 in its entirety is CASSGTANGYGYTF.

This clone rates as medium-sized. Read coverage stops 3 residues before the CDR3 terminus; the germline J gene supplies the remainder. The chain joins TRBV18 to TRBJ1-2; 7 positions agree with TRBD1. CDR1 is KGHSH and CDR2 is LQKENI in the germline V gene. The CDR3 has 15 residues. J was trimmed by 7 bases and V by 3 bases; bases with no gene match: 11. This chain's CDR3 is CASSPFSQGRSGYTF. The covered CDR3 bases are TGTGCCAGCTCACCGTTTTCACAGGGGCGGAGTGGC.

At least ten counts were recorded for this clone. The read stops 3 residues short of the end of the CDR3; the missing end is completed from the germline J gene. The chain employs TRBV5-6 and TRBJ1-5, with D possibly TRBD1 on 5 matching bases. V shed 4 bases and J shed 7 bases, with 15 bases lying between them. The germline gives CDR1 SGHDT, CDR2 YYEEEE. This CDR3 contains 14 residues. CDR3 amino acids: CASSQAGKGQPQHF. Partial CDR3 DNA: TGTGCCAGCAGCCAGGCAGGGAAAGGACAGCCC.

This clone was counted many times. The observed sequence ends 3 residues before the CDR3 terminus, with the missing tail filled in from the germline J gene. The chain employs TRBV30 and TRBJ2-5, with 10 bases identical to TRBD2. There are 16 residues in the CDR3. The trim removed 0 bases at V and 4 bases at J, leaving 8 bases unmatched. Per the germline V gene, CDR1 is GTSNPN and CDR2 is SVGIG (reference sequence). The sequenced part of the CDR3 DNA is TGTGCCTGGAGTGTAGGGGCTAGCGGGGGAAGAGAGACC. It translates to CAWSVGASGGRET. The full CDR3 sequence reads CAWSVGASGGRETQYF.

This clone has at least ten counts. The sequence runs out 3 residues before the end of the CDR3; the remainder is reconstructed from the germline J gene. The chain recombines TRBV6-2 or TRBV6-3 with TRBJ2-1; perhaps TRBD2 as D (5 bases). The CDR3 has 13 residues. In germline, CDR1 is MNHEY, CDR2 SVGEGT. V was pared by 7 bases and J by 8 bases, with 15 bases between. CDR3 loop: CASTSESSDEQFF. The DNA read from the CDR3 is TGTGCCAGCACAAGTGAGAGTAGCGATGAG.

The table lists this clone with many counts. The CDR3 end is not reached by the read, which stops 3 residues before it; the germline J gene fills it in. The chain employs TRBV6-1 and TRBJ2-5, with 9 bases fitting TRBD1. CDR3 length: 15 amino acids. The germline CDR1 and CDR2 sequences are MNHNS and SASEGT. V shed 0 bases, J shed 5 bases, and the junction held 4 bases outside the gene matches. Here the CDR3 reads CASSEARTGAETQYF. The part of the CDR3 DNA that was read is TGTGCCAGCAGTGAAGCCCGGACAGGGGCGGAGACC.

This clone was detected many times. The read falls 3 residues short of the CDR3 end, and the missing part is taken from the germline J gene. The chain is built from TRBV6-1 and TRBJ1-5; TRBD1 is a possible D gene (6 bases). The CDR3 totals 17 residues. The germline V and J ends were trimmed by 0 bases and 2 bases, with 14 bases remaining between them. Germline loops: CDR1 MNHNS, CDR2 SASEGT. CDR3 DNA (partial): TGTGCCAGCAGTGAAGCTCGGGGGGGGCATGGCAATCAGCCC. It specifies CASSEARGGHGNQP. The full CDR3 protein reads CASSEARGGHGNQPQHF.

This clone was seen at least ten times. CDR3 in amino acids: CSVQSDAYEQYF. The part of the CDR3 DNA that was read is TGCAGCGTTCAGTCAGATGCCTACGAG. This sequence joins TRBV29-1 and TRBJ2-7; D remains unclear. The read gets to within 3 residues of the CDR3 end, and the germline J gene fills in the rest. This CDR3 is 12 amino acids long. Germline CDR1 reads SQVTM; CDR2 reads ANQGSEA. The germline V and J ends were trimmed by 5 bases and 2 bases, with 10 bases remaining between them.

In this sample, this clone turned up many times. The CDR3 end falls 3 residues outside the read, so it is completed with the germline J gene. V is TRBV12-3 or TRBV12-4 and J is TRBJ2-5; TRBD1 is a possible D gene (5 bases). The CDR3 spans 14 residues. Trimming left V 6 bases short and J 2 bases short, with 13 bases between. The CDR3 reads CASRAGRAQETQYF. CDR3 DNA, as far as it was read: TGTGCCAGCAGAGCTGGCAGGGCGCAAGAGACC.

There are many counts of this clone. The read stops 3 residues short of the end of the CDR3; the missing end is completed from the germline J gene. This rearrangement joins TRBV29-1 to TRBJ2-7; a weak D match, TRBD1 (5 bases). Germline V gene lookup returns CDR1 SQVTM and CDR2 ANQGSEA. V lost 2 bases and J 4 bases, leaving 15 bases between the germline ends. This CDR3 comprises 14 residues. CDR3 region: CSVESTGNSYEQYF. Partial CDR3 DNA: TGCAGCGTTGAAAGTACAGGAAATTCATACGAG.

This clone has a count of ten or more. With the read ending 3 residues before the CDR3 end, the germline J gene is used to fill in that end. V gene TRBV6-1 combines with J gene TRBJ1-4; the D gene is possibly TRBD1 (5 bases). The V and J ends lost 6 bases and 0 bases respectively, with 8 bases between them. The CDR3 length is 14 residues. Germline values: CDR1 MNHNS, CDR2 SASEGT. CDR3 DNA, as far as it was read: TGTGCCAGCAGAGAACAGGCAACTAATGAAAAA. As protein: CASREQATNEK. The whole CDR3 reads CASREQATNEKLFF.

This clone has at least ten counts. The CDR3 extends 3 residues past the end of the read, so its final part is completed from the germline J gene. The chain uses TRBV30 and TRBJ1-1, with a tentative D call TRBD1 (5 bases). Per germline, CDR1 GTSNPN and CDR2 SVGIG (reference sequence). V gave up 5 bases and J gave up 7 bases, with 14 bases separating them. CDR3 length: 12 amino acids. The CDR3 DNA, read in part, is TGTGCCTGGGCCAAGAGAAGGGGTGAA. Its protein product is CAWAKRRGE. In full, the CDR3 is CAWAKRRGEAFF. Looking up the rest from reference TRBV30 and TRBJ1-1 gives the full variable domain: SQTIHQWPATLVQPVGSPLSLECTVEGTSNPNLYWYRQAAGRGLQLLFYSVGIGQISSEVPQNLSASRPQDRQFILSSKKLLLSDSGFYLCAWAKRRGEAFFGQGTRLTVV.

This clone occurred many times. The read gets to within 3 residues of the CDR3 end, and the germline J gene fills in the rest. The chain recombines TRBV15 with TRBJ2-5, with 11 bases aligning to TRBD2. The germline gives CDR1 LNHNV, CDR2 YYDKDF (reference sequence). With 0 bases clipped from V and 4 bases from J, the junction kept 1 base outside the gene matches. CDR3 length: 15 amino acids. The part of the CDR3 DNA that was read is TGTGCCACCAGCAGAGATAGCGGGGGGGCAGAGACC. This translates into CATSRDSGGAET. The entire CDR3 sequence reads CATSRDSGGAETQYF.

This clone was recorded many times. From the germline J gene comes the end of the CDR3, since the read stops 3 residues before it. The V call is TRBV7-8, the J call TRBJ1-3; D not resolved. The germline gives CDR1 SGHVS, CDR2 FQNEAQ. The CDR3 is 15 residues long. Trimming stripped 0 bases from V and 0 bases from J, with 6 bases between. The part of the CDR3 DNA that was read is TGTGCCAGCAGCTTAGCCAGAAGCTCTGGAAACACC. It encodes CASSLARSSGNT. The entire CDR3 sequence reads CASSLARSSGNTIYF.

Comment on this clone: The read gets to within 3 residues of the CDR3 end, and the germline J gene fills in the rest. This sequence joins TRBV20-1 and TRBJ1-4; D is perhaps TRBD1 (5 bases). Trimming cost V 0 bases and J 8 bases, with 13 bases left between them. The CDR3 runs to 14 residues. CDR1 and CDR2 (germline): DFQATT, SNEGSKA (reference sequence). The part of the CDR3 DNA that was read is TGCAGTGCTAGAGAGACAGACGGAAAGGAAAAA. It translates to CSARETDGKEK. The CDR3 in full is CSARETDGKEKLFF.

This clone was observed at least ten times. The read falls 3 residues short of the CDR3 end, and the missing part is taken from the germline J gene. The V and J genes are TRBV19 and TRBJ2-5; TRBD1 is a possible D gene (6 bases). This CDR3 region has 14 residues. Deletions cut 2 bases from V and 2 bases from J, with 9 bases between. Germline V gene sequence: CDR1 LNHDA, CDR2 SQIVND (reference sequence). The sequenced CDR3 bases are TGTGCCAGTAGTATAAGAGGGGGACAAGAGACC. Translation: CASSIRGGQET. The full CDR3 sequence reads CASSIRGGQETQYF.

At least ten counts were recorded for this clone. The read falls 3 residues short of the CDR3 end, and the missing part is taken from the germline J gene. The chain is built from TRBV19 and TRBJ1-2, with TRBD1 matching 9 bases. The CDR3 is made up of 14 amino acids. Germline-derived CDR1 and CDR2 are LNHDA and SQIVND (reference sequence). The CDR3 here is CASSLGTGTFGYTF. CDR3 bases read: TGTGCCAGTAGTCTGGGGACAGGGACGTTCGGC.

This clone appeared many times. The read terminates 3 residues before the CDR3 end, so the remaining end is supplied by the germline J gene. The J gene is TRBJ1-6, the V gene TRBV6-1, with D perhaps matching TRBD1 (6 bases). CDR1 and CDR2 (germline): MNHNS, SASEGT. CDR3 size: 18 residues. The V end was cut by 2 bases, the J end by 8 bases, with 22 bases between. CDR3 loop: CASSERTRGGARDSPLHF. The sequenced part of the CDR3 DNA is TGTGCCAGCAGTGAACGGACTCGAGGGGGGGCGCGAGATTCACCC.

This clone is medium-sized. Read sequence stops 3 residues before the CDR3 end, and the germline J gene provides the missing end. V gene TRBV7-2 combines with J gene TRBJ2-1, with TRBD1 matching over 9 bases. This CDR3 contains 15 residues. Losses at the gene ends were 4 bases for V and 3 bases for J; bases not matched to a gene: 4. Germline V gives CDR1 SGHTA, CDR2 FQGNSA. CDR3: CASSSGTGYYNEQFF. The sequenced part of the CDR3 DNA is TGTGCCAGCAGCTCCGGGACAGGGTACTACAATGAG.

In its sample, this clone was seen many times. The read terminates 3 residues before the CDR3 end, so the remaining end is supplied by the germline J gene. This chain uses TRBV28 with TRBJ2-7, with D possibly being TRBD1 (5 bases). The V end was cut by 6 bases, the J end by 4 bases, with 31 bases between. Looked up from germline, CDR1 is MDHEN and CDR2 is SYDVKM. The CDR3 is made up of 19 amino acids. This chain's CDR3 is CASSPLYFTRGGKMYEQYF. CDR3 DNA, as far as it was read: TGTGCCAGCAGCCCGCTGTACTTCACAAGGGGTGGAAAGATGTACGAG.

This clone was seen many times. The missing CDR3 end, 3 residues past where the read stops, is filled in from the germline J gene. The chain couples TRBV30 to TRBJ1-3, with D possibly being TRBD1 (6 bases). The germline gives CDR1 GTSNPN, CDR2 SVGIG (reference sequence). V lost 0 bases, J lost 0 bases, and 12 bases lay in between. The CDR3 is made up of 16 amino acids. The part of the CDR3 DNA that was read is TGTGCCTGGAGTGTAAGCTACAGGGCCTCTGGAAACACC. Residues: CAWSVSYRASGNT. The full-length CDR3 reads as CAWSVSYRASGNTIYF.

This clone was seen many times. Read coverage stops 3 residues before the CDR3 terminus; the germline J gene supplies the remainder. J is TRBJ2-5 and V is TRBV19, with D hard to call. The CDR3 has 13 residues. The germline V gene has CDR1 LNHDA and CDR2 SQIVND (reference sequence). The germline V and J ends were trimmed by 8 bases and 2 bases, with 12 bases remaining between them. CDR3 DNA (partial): TGTGCCAGTGCCCGTCGGTTACAAGAGACC. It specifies CASARRLQET. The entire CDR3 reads CASARRLQETQYF.

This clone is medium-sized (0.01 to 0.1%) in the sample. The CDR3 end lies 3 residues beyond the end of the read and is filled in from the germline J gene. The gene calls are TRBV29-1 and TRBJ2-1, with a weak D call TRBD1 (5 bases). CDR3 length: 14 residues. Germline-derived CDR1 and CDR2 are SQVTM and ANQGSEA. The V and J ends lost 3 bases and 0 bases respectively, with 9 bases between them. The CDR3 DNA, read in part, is TGCAGCGTTGAGGGGCCGAGCTCCTACAATGAG. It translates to CSVEGPSSYNE. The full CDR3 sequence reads CSVEGPSSYNEQFF.

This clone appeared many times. The CDR3 bases that were read are TGTGCCAGCAGCTTTGCAGGGGGAGGGCAGCCC. Its translation: CASSFAGGGQP. The full CDR3 is CASSFAGGGQPQHF. The chain has TRBV7-9 and TRBJ1-5, with 7 nucleotides matching TRBD1. With the read ending 3 residues before the CDR3 end, the germline J gene is used to fill in that end. V shed 3 bases and J 7 bases; nucleotides not matched to a gene: 6. Germline CDR1 is SEHNR and CDR2 is FQNEAQ (reference sequence). The CDR3 length is 14 residues.

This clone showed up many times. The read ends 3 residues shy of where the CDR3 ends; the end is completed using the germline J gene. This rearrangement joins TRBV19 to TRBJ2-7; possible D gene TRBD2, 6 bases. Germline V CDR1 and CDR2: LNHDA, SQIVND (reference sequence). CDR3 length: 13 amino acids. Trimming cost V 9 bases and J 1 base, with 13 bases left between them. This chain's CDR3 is CARPIADSYEQYF. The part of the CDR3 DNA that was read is TGTGCCAGGCCAATAGCGGATTCCTACGAG.

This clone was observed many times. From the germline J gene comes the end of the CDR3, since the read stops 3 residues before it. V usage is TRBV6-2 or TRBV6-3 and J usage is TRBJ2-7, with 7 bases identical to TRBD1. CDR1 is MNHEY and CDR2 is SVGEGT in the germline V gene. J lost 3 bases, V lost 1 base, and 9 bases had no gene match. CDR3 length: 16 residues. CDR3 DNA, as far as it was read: TGTGCCAGCAGTTACTATAGGGACAGACGAAACTACGAG. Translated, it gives CASSYYRDRRNYE. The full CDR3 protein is CASSYYRDRRNYEQYF.

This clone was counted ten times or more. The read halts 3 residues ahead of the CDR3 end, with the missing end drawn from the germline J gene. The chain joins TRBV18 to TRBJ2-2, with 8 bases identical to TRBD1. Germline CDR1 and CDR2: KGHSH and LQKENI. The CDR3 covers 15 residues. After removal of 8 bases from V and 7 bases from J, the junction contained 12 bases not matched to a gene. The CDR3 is CASGIRQGSHGELFF. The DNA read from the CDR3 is TGTGCCAGCGGAATCCGACAGGGGTCCCACGGGGAG. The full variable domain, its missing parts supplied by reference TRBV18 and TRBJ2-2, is NAGVMQNPRHLVRRRGQEARLRCSPMKGHSHVYWYRQLPEEGLKFMVYLQKENIIDESGMPKERFSAEFPKEGPSILRIQQVVRGDSAAYFCASGIRQGSHGELFFGEGSRLTVL.

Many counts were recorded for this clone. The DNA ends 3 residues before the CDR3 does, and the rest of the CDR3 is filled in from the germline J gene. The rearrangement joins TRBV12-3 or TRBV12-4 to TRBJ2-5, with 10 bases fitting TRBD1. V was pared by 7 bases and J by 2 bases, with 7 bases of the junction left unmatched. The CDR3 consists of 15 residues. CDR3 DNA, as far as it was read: TGTGCCAGCAATCCCCCGGGACAGGGGCAAGAGACC. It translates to CASNPPGQGQET. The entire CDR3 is CASNPPGQGQETQYF.

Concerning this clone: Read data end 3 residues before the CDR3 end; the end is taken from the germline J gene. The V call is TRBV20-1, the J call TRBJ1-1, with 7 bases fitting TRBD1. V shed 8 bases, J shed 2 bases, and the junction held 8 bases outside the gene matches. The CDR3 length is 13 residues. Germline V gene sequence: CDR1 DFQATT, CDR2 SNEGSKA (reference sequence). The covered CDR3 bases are TGCAGTCCCCACCCAGGGGGAAACACTGAA. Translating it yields CSPHPGGNTE. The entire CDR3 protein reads CSPHPGGNTEAFF.

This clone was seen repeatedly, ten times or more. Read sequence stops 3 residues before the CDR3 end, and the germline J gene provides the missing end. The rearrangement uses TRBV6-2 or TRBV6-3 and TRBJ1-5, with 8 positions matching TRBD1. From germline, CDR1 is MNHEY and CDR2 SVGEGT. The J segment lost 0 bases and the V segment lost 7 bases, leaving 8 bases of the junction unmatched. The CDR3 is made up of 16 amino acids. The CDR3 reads CASNRRGQVSNQPQHF. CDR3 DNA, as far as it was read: TGTGCCAGCAACCGCCGGGGACAGGTTAGCAATCAGCCC.

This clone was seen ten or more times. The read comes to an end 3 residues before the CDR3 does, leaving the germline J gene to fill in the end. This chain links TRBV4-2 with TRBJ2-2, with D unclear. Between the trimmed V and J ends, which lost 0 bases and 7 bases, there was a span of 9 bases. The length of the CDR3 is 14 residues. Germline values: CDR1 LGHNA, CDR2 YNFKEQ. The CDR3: CASSQESVLGELFF. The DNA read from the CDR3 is TGTGCCAGCAGCCAAGAGTCGGTCCTCGGGGAG.

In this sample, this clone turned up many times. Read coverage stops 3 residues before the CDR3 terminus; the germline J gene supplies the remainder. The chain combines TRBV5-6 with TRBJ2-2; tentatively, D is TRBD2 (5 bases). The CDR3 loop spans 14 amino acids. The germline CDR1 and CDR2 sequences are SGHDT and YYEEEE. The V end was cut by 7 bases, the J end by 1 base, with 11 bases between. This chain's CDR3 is CASGRAGNTGELFF. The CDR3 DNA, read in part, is TGTGCCAGCGGCCGGGCGGGGAACACCGGGGAG.